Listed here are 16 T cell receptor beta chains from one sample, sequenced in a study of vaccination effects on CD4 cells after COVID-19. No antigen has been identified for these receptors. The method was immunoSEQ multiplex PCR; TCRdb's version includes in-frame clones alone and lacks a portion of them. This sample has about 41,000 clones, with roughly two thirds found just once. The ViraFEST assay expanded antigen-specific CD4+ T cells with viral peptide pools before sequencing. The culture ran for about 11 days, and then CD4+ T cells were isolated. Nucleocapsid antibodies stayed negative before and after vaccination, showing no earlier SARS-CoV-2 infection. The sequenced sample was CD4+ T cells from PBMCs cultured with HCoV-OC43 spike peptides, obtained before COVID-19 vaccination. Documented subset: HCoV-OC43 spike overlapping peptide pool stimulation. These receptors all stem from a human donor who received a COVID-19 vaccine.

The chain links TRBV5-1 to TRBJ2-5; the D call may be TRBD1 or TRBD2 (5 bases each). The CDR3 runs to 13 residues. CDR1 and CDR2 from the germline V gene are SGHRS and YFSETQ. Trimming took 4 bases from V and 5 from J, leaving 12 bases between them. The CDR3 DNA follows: TGCGCCAGCAGCCCGGGACCTCGCGAGACCCAGTACTTC. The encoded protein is CASSPGPRETQYF.

The CDR3 nucleotides read TGTGCCAGCAGCCAGGGGGGTTATGGCTACACCTTC. Its protein is CASSQGGYGYTF. The gene calls are TRBV11-2 and TRBJ1-2, with TRBD1 identical over 7 bases. The CDR3 is 12 amino acids. V gave up 5 bases and J gave up 5 bases; unmatched junction bases: 2. Looked up from germline, CDR1 is SGHAT and CDR2 is FQNNGV. Complete variable domain (other parts from reference TRBV11-2 and TRBJ1-2): EAGVAQSPRYKIIEKRQSVAFWCNPISGHATLYWYQQILGQGPKLLIQFQNNGVVDDSQLPKDRFSAERLKGVDSTLKIQPAKLEDSAVYLCASSQGGYGYTFGSGTRLTVV.

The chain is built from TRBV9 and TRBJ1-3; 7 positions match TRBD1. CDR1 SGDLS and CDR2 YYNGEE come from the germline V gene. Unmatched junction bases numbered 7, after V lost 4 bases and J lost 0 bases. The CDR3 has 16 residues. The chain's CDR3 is CASSPPDRSSGNTIYF. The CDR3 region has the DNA TGTGCCAGCAGCCCTCCGGACAGGAGCTCTGGAAACACCATATATTTT. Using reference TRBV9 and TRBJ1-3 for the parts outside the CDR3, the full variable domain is DSGVTQTPKHLITATGQRVTLRCSPRSGDLSVYWYQQSLDQGLQFLIQYYNGEERAKGNILERFSAQQFPDLHSELNLSSLELGDSALYFCASSPPDRSSGNTIYFGEGSWLTVV.

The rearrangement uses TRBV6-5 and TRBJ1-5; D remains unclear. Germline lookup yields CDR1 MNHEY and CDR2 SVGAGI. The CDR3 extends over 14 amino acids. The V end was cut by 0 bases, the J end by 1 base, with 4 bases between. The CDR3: CASSYSKSNQPQHF. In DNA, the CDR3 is TGTGCCAGCAGTTACTCGAAGAGCAATCAGCCCCAGCATTTT.

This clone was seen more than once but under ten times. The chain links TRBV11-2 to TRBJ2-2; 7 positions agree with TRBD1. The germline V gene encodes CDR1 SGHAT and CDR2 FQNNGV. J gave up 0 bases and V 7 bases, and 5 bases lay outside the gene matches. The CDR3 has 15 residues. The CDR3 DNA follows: TGTGCCAGCATACCGGGACAGACGAACACCGGGGAGCTGTTTTTT. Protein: CASIPGQTNTGELFF.

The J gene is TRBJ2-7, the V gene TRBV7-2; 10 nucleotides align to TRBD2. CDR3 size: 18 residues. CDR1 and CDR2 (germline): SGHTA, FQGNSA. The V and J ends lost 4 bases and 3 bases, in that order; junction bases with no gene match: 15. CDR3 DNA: TGTGCCAGCAGCTCCCGTATAGCAGCGGGGGGGCCCCTCTACGAGCAGTACTTC. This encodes CASSSRIAAGGPLYEQYF.

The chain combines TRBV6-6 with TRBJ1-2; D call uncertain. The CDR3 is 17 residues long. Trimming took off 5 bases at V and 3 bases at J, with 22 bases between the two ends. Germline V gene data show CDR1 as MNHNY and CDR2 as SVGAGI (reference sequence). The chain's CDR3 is CASSLSAVGNSHYGYTF. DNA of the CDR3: TGTGCCAGCAGTCTATCGGCCGTGGGCAACTCGCACTATGGCTACACCTTC.

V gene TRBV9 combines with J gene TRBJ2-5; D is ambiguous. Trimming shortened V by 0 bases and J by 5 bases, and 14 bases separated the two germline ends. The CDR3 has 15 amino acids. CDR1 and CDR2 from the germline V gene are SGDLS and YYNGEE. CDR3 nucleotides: TGTGCCAGCAGCGTAGCCCCCAGAGTGGGGGAGACCCAGTACTTC. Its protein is CASSVAPRVGETQYF. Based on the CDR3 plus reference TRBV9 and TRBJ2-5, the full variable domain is DSGVTQTPKHLITATGQRVTLRCSPRSGDLSVYWYQQSLDQGLQFLIQYYNGEERAKGNILERFSAQQFPDLHSELNLSSLELGDSALYFCASSVAPRVGETQYFGPGTRLLVL.

Written as DNA, the CDR3 is TGTGCCAGCAGCTCTAACAGGGTGATGAATGAAAAACTGTTTTTT. It yields the protein CASSSNRVMNEKLFF. The chain combines TRBV7-8 with TRBJ1-4; D possibly corresponds to TRBD1 (6 bases). The CDR3 covers 15 residues. CDR1 SGHVS and CDR2 FQNEAQ come from the germline V gene. V was pared by 4 bases and J by 5 bases, with 14 bases between. The full variable domain, with the rest looked up from reference TRBV7-8 and TRBJ1-4, is GAGVSQSPRYKVAKRGQDVALRCDPISGHVSLFWYQQALGQGPEFLTYFQNEAQLDKSGLPSDRFFAERPEGSVSTLKIQRTQQEDSAVYLCASSSNRVMNEKLFFGSGTQLSVL.

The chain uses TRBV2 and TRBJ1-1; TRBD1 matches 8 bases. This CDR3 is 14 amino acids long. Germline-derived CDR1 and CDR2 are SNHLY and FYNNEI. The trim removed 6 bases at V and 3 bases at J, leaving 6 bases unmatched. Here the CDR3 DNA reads TGTGCCAGCAGGCTGACAGGGGACTACACTGAAGCTTTCTTT. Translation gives CASRLTGDYTEAFF.

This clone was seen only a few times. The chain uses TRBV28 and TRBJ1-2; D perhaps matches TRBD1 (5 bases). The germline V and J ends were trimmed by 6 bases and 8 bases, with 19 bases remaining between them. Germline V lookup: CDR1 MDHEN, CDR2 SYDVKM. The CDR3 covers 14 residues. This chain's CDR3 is CASRQHSRVGGYTF. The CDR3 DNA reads TGTGCCAGCAGACAACACTCCAGGGTCGGCGGCTACACCTTC.

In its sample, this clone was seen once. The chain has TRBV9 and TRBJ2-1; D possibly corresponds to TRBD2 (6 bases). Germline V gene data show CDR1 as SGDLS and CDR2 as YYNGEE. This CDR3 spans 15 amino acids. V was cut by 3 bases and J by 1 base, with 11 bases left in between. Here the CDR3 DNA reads TGTGCCAGCAGCGGCGGGGCAGGGTCCTACAATGAGCAGTTCTTC. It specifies CASSGGAGSYNEQFF. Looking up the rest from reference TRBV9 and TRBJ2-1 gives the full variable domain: DSGVTQTPKHLITATGQRVTLRCSPRSGDLSVYWYQQSLDQGLQFLIQYYNGEERAKGNILERFSAQQFPDLHSELNLSSLELGDSALYFCASSGGAGSYNEQFFGPGTRLTVL.

DNA of the CDR3: TGTGCCAGCTCACCGCGGCAGGGAGCTCAGCCCCAGCATTTT. This gives the protein CASSPRQGAQPQHF. V and J are TRBV18 and TRBJ1-5; maybe TRBD1 (5 bases). V was trimmed by 3 bases and J by 6 bases, leaving 12 bases between them. Per germline, CDR1 KGHSH and CDR2 LQKENI. This CDR3 spans 14 amino acids. Full variable domain (remainder filled in from reference TRBV18 and TRBJ1-5): NAGVMQNPRHLVRRRGQEARLRCSPMKGHSHVYWYRQLPEEGLKFMVYLQKENIIDESGMPKERFSAEFPKEGPSILRIQQVVRGDSAAYFCASSPRQGAQPQHFGDGTRLSIL.

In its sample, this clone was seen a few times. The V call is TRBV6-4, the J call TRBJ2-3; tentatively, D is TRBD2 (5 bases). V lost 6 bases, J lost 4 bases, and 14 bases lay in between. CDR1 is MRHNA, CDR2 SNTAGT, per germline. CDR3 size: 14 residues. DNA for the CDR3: TGTGCCAGCAGCCCCGGAGGTACCGCAGATACGCAGTATTTT. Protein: CASSPGGTADTQYF.

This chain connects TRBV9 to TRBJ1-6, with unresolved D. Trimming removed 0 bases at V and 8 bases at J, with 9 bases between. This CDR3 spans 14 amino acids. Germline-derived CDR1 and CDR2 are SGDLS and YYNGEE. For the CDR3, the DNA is TGTGCCAGCAGCGTAGCCCTAGACCATTCACCCCTCCACTTT. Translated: CASSVALDHSPLHF.

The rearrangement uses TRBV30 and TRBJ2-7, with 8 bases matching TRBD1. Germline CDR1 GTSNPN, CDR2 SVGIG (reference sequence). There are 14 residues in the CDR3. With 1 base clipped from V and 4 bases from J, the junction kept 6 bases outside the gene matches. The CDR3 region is CAWSARTGWYEQYF. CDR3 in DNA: TGTGCCTGGAGTGCCCGGACAGGGTGGTACGAGCAGTACTTC.